The clone carrying this TCR beta chain appeared a single time. Its antigen is unknown. The V gene's germline CDR1 is MNHEY and CDR2 SMNVEV (reference sequence). V gave up 5 bases and J gave up 2 bases; unmatched junction bases: 9. CDR3 length: 16 amino acids. The data originate from a study of graft-versus-host responses after intestinal transplantation. Background on the study: Induction with anti-thymocyte globulin, then tacrolimus and steroids for around three years, was given to all recipients.

TCRdb's copy holds only in-frame clones and misses some; the assay was immunoSEQ multiplex PCR. The data contain approximately 100,000 clones, approximately 93% of them singletons. This TCR was sampled from a human donor who received an intestinal transplant. J is TRBJ2-5 and V is TRBV27; 9 nucleotides match TRBD1. The sequencing used unstimulated CD8+ T cells sorted from spleen or lymph node cells, collected before intestinal transplant. CDR3 loop: CASSPLGTGIQETQYF. DNA of the CDR3: TGTGCCAGCAGTCCCCTAGGGACAGGGATTCAAGAGACCCAGTACTTC.